This T cell receptor beta chain emerged from a study of blood T cells in healthy people across ages. V shed 1 base and J shed 3 bases, with 9 bases lying between them. Germline CDR1 is SGHVS and CDR2 is FQNEAQ. This CDR3 has 14 residues. In its sample, this clonotype was seen a few times. The antigen is not known. General observations from the study: With naive T cell percentage, TCR beta diversity showed a strong correlation.

A second PCR of roughly 7 to 11 cycles used a sample-barcoded 5' primer and a J-beta primer mix. TCRdb called the 5' RACE reads again in MiXCR, with one record for every CDR3 protein. The data contain about 720,000 distinct CDR3 sequences, 25% of them singletons. Another study also made use of these data, one on T cells of mothers and their children. This second study notes: Similar thymic selection effects on TCR recombination output appear in pairs, both related and unrelated.

This sequence originates from a boy aged 5-17 years in good health. Material: blood. The rearrangement joins TRBV7-8 to TRBJ1-2; D call uncertain. As DNA, the CDR3 is TGTGCCAGCAGCTTAGTCCCGGTGGACTATGGCTACACCTTC. Translating gives CASSLVPVDYGYTF.